The 10 T cell receptor beta chains presented below share a single source sample, sequenced in a study of vaccination effects on CD4 cells after COVID-19. With the ViraFEST assay, the study expanded antigen-specific CD4+ T cells using viral peptide pools, then sequenced them. Researchers isolated CD4+ T cells once approximately ten days of culture had elapsed. Neither prior SARS-CoV-2 infection nor positive nucleocapsid antibodies were present in the vaccine recipients. This table comes from immunoSEQ multiplex PCR, and its TCRdb copy is limited to in-frame clones, with some not included. The table includes roughly 60,000 clones, more than 60% detected once. No antigen is known for these receptors. Sequencing was performed on CD4+ T cells from PBMCs cultured with SARS-CoV-2 spike peptides, taken before COVID-19 vaccination. All receptors come from a human donor who received a COVID-19 vaccine.

V is TRBV2 and J is TRBJ2-7, with TRBD1 as a possible D gene (6 bases). This CDR3 is 14 amino acids long. Trimming stripped 1 base from V and 2 bases from J, with 9 bases between. Germline V lookup: CDR1 SNHLY, CDR2 FYNNEI. CDR3 protein: CASSEGTGPYEQYF. DNA for the CDR3: TGTGCCAGCAGTGAAGGTACAGGGCCCTACGAGCAGTACTTC.

This clone was recorded a few times. The chain recombines TRBV29-1 with TRBJ2-2; D is unresolved. Between the trimmed V and J ends, which lost 4 bases and 0 bases, there was a span of 9 bases. Germline CDR1 SQVTM, CDR2 ANQGSEA. The CDR3 extends over 14 amino acids. CDR3 loop: CSVVFWSNTGELFF. The CDR3 bases are TGCAGCGTTGTATTTTGGTCGAACACCGGGGAGCTGTTTTTT.

The CDR3 bases are TGCGCCAGCAGCTTGGGGACTAGCGGGTTGGGTGAGCAGTTCTTC. Residues: CASSLGTSGLGEQFF. The chain has TRBV5-1 and TRBJ2-1, with TRBD2 matching 11 bases. CDR3 length: 15 residues. CDR1 and CDR2 from the germline V gene are SGHRS and YFSETQ. The junction had 5 bases not matched to a gene; V was cut back by 0 bases and J by 9 bases.

This clone was picked up a small number of times. This chain connects TRBV6-5 to TRBJ1-6, with a weak D call TRBD1 (5 bases). CDR3 length: 14 residues. CDR1 is MNHEY, CDR2 SVGAGI, per germline. V was cut by 10 bases and J by 8 bases, with 18 bases left in between. The CDR3 protein is CATKGVLRDSPLHF. The CDR3 DNA reads TGTGCCACCAAAGGGGTCCTTAGGGATTCACCCCTCCACTTT.

The chain carries TRBV7-9 and TRBJ2-7, with 7 bases fitting TRBD1. Germline V lookup: CDR1 SEHNR, CDR2 FQNEAQ (reference sequence). This CDR3 spans 15 amino acids. The V segment lost 4 bases and the J segment 7 bases; nucleotides outside the gene matches: 13. The CDR3 sequence is CASSSVGRGNVEQYF. The CDR3 region has the DNA TGTGCCAGCAGCTCAGTAGGCAGGGGGAACGTGGAGCAGTACTTC.

This sequence joins TRBV10-3 and TRBJ1-2; TRBD1 matches 8 bases. CDR1 and CDR2 from the germline V gene are ENHRY and SYGVKD. This CDR3 region has 13 residues. V lost 2 bases, J lost 8 bases, and 4 bases stayed unmatched. CDR3 coding DNA: TGTGCCATCAGTGAGGTAACAGGGGGAGGCTACACCTTC. Residues: CAISEVTGGGYTF.

The chain uses TRBV27 and TRBJ2-1; D unclear. CDR3 length: 14 amino acids. Trimming left V 5 bases short and J 8 bases short, with 16 bases between. Germline V gene data show CDR1 as MNHEY and CDR2 as SMNVEV (reference sequence). The DNA for the CDR3 is TGTGCCAGCAGTCTCCGGTCGCCTAGGGATGAGCAGTTCTTC. Translated, it gives CASSLRSPRDEQFF.

The rearrangement links TRBV5-1 to TRBJ2-1; possibly TRBD1 or TRBD2 for D (5 bases each). V dropped 4 bases and J dropped 4 bases, with 18 bases sitting between them. CDR1 is SGHRS and CDR2 is YFSETQ in the germline V gene. This CDR3 contains 16 residues. The CDR3 region is CASSPGRVWAYNEQFF. In DNA, the CDR3 is TGCGCCAGCAGCCCGGGACGCGTCTGGGCTTACAATGAGCAGTTCTTC.

This chain connects TRBV5-4 to TRBJ1-1, with TRBD1 matching 9 bases. This CDR3 has 14 amino acids. V shed 4 bases and J 3 bases; nucleotides not matched to a gene: 4. Germline V lookup: CDR1 SGHNT, CDR2 YYREEE (reference sequence). CDR3 sequence reads: CASSGRTGDTEAFF. The CDR3 nucleotides read TGTGCCAGCAGCGGAAGGACAGGGGACACTGAAGCTTTCTTT.

This CDR3 reads CASSLEGLSLGKQFF. CDR3 DNA sequence: TGTGCCAGCAGCTTAGAAGGGTTGTCGCTCGGTAAGCAGTTCTTC. V gene TRBV7-8 combines with J gene TRBJ2-1, with D hard to call. V shed 1 base and J shed 11 bases, with 18 bases lying between them. CDR1 and CDR2 (germline): SGHVS, FQNEAQ. The CDR3 is 15 residues long. The whole variable domain, remainder taken from reference TRBV7-8 and TRBJ2-1, is GAGVSQSPRYKVAKRGQDVALRCDPISGHVSLFWYQQALGQGPEFLTYFQNEAQLDKSGLPSDRFFAERPEGSVSTLKIQRTQQEDSAVYLCASSLEGLSLGKQFFGPGTRLTVL.